A selection of T cell receptor beta chains follows, all from one sample in a study of blood T cell repertoires in COVID-19. TCRdb keeps only in-frame clones here, not all; method: immunoSEQ multiplex PCR. The table shows 200,000 to 250,000 clones, with around 90% occurring only once. The sample was PBMCs or T cells enriched from blood (not recorded which). Receptors were obtained from a man aged 30-40 years who had been exposed to COVID-19. Each CDR3 is given with its conserved first and last residue. The D gene is left open where the match is weak.

V gene	D gene	J gene	CDR3 DNA	CDR3 protein
TRBV19	NA	TRBJ2-2	TGTGCCAGTAGCAAGGGGTTGGGCACCGGGGAGCTGTTTTTT	CASSKGLGTGELFF
TRBV10-3	TRBD1	TRBJ2-1	TGTGCCACCGCCACGGACAGGGGGTCCAATGAGCAGTTCTTC	CATATDRGSNEQFF
TRBV5-6	NA	TRBJ1-2	TGTGCCAGCAGCCAAGGGGCGCGTGGCTACACCTTC	CASSQGARGYTF
TRBV9	NA	TRBJ1-2	TGTGCCAGCAGCGTATCCCCCCGTGTGGGGCAAAATGGCTACACCTTC	CASSVSPRVGQNGYTF
TRBV6-4	NA	TRBJ2-6	TGTGCCAGCAGTGAACTCTCTGGGGCCAACGTCCTGACTTTC	CASSELSGANVLTF
TRBV7-6	NA	TRBJ1-2	TGTGCCAGCAGCTCCCCCCCAGACTATGGCTACACCTTC	CASSSPPDYGYTF
TRBV4-1	NA	TRBJ2-7	TGCGCCAGCAGCCAAGATAGGGGGGGCGGGACCTACGAGCAGTACTTC	CASSQDRGGGTYEQYF
TRBV9	NA	TRBJ2-3	TGTGCCAGCAGCGTAGGGGCGGGCGGTTTCGATACGCAGTATTTT	CASSVGAGGFDTQYF
TRBV7-8	NA	TRBJ2-1	TGTGCCAGCAGCCTCCTTGGACAGCTAAGCTCCTACAATGAGCAGTTCTTC	CASSLLGQLSSYNEQFF
TRBV7-2	TRBD2	TRBJ2-3	TGTGCCAGCAGCTCCGGACTAGCGGGGGCCCTGTCTAGCCAGTATTTT	CASSSGLAGALSSQYF
TRBV5-1	TRBD1	TRBJ1-1	TGCGCCAGCAGCTTGATAACAGGGGGAAGGGTCACTGAAGCTTTCTTT	CASSLITGGRVTEAFF